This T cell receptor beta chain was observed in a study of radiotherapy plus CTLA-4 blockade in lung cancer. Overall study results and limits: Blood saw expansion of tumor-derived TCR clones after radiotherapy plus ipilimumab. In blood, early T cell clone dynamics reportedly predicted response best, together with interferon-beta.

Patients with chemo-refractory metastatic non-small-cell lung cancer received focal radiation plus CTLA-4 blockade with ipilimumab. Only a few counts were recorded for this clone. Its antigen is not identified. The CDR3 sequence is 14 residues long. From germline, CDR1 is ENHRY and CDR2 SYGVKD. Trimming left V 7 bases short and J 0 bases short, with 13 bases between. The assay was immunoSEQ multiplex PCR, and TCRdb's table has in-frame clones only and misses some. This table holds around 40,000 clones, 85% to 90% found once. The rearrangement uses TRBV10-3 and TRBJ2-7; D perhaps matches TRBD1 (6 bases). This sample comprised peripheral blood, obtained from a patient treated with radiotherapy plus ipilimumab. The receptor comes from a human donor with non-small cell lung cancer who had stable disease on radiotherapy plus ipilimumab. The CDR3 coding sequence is TGTGCCATCAAGTGGACAGCGGACTCCTACGAGCAGTACTTC. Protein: CAIKWTADSYEQYF.